The next 21 T cell receptor beta chains were all read from a single sample in a study of blood T cell repertoires in COVID-19. Using immunoSEQ multiplex PCR, the repertoire was profiled, and TCRdb retains in-frame clones only, with some absent. The repertoire holds some 400,000 clones, with around 87% as singletons. The specimen was PBMCs or T cells enriched from blood (not recorded which). The receptor set was obtained from a man in his thirties or forties who had recovered from COVID-19.

The chain links TRBV27 to TRBJ1-2; 8 bases fit TRBD1. The CDR3 spans 16 residues. Germline-derived CDR1 and CDR2 are MNHEY and SMNVEV (reference sequence). V was pared by 5 bases and J by 8 bases, with 16 bases of the junction left unmatched. CDR3 coding DNA: TGTGCCAGCAGTCGCTCCGGGACAGGATTCCTTCGGGGCTACACCTTC. Its protein is CASSRSGTGFLRGYTF.

The chain uses TRBV7-3 and TRBJ2-3, with D maybe TRBD1 (5 bases). V was cut by 0 bases and J by 9 bases, with 10 bases left in between. Germline CDR1 is SGHTA and CDR2 is FQGTGA. CDR3 size: 13 residues. DNA of the CDR3: TGTGCCAGCAGCTTAACGTCCCAGGGAACGCAGTATTTT. Amino acid sequence: CASSLTSQGTQYF.

This rearrangement joins TRBV11-2 to TRBJ1-6; 7 nucleotides align to TRBD1. Germline CDR1 SGHAT, CDR2 FQNNGV. The J segment lost 8 bases and the V segment lost 10 bases, leaving 14 bases of the junction unmatched. The CDR3 runs 15 residues. The CDR3 sequence is CATRLLGQRYSPLHF. CDR3 coding DNA: TGTGCCACCCGGCTGTTGGGACAGCGGTATTCACCCCTCCACTTT. Using reference TRBV11-2 and TRBJ1-6 for the parts outside the CDR3, the full variable domain is EAGVAQSPRYKIIEKRQSVAFWCNPISGHATLYWYQQILGQGPKLLIQFQNNGVVDDSQLPKDRFSAERLKGVDSTLKIQPAKLEDSAVYLCATRLLGQRYSPLHFGNGTRLTVT.

J is TRBJ2-7 and V is TRBV19; 12 positions agree with TRBD1. There are 15 residues in the CDR3. CDR1 LNHDA and CDR2 SQIVND come from the germline V gene (reference sequence). V dropped 6 bases and J dropped 1; count of bases not matched to a gene: 4. This CDR3 is CASSLGQGASYEQYF. The CDR3 bases are TGTGCCAGTAGCCTGGGACAGGGGGCGTCCTACGAGCAGTACTTC.

The chain recombines TRBV2 with TRBJ1-2; TRBD1 matches at 10 bases. Germline V gene data show CDR1 as SNHLY and CDR2 as FYNNEI. The CDR3 is 13 amino acids. Losses at the gene ends were 5 bases for V and 8 bases for J; bases not matched to a gene: 5. This CDR3 reads CASSQGTGDGYTF. The CDR3 DNA sequence: TGTGCCAGCAGTCAGGGGACAGGGGACGGCTACACCTTC.

The rearrangement joins TRBV19 to TRBJ2-6, with D possibly TRBD1 on 5 matching bases. CDR3 length: 15 residues. V was cut by 6 bases and J by 1 base, with 10 bases left in between. The V gene's germline CDR1 is LNHDA and CDR2 SQIVND (reference sequence). DNA of the CDR3: TGTGCCAGTAGCCTGCAGGGTTCTGGGGCCAACGTCCTGACTTTC. Protein: CASSLQGSGANVLTF.

J is TRBJ1-1 and V is TRBV28; D gene unclear. The CDR3 has 14 residues. Germline values: CDR1 MDHEN, CDR2 SYDVKM. V lost 6 bases to trimming and J lost 2 bases, with 13 bases between them. In DNA, the CDR3 is TGTGCCAGCAGCCCCCCTGGGAGAAACACTGAAGCTTTCTTT. This translates into CASSPPGRNTEAFF. Together with reference TRBV28 and TRBJ1-1, the CDR3 gives the full variable domain: DVKVTQSSRYLVKRTGEKVFLECVQDMDHENMFWYRQDPGLGLRLIYFSYDVKMKEKGDIPEGYSVSREKKERFSLILESASTNQTSMYLCASSPPGRNTEAFFGQGTRLTVV.

The V call is TRBV19, the J call TRBJ2-1; TRBD2 might be the D (6 bases). Germline assignment: CDR1 LNHDA and CDR2 SQIVND (reference sequence). The CDR3 length is 16 residues. The ends were cut back, 6 bases at V and 2 bases at J, with 17 bases in the middle. CDR3 nucleotide sequence: TGTGCCAGTAGCCCCGCGGAGGGGCAAACCTACAATGAGCAGTTCTTC. Protein sequence: CASSPAEGQTYNEQFF.

The chain uses TRBV27 and TRBJ1-4; the D gene is possibly TRBD1 (5 bases). Germline V CDR1 and CDR2: MNHEY, SMNVEV (reference sequence). V gave up 6 bases and J gave up 5 bases, with 13 bases separating them. The CDR3 consists of 14 residues. Written as DNA, the CDR3 is TGTGCCAGCAGCATGGGACTGATAAATGAAAAACTGTTTTTT. It codes for CASSMGLINEKLFF.

This rearrangement joins TRBV5-4 to TRBJ2-2; 9 nucleotides align to TRBD1. CDR1 is SGHNT, CDR2 YYREEE, per germline (reference sequence). Germline trimming cut 3 bases from V and 3 bases from J; bases unmatched to any gene: 0. The CDR3 has 14 amino acids. The CDR3: CASSWDRDTGELFF. In DNA form, the CDR3 reads TGTGCCAGCAGCTGGGACAGGGACACCGGGGAGCTGTTTTTT.

V and J are TRBV3-1 (or the pseudogene TRBV3-2) and TRBJ2-4, with a weak D call TRBD1 (6 bases). The CDR3 covers 15 residues. The germline CDR1 and CDR2 sequences are LGHDT and YNNKEL (reference sequence). Trimming shortened V by 1 base and J by 0 bases, and 7 bases separated the two germline ends. DNA of the CDR3: TGTGCCAGCAGCCAAGGGACAGTAGCCAAAAACATTCAGTACTTC. Protein product: CASSQGTVAKNIQYF.

The rearrangement joins TRBV27 to TRBJ2-3; 11 bases are shared with TRBD2. The CDR3 runs to 15 residues. The V gene end was trimmed by 0 bases and the J gene end by 6 bases; junction bases not matched to a gene: 2. Germline V gene lookup returns CDR1 MNHEY and CDR2 SMNVEV (reference sequence). Written as DNA, the CDR3 is TGTGCCAGCAGTTTATCCCTAGCGGGGGGCGATACGCAGTATTTT. It codes for CASSLSLAGGDTQYF.

This chain connects TRBV5-1 to TRBJ2-1; 8 bases match TRBD2. Trimming took 7 bases from V and 6 from J; bases not matched to a gene: 6. CDR3 size: 13 residues. Germline V gives CDR1 SGHRS, CDR2 YFSETQ. In nucleotides, the CDR3 is TGCGCCAGCCGAGCGGGGGAGACCAATGAGCAGTTCTTC. This gives the protein CASRAGETNEQFF.

This clone was recorded once. The chain employs TRBV25-1 and TRBJ1-3; D gene uncertain. The CDR3 length is 13 residues. V shed 5 bases and J shed 1 base, with 6 bases lying between them. Germline values: CDR1 MGHDK, CDR2 SYGVNS. CDR3 in amino acids: CASSSLSGNTIYF. CDR3 sequence (DNA): TGTGCCAGCAGTTCCCTATCTGGAAACACCATATATTTT.

The gene calls are TRBV5-5 and TRBJ1-1; unclear D gene. CDR3 length: 13 residues. Trimming removed 0 bases at V and 8 bases at J, with 11 bases between. CDR1 is SGHKS, CDR2 YYEKEE, per germline (reference sequence). The CDR3 sequence is CASSLDLVGEAFF. CDR3 coding DNA: TGTGCCAGCAGCTTGGATTTGGTCGGGGAAGCTTTCTTT.

To note about this clone: The same CDR3 also results from other DNA sequences found in this sample. The chain has TRBV11-3 and TRBJ2-2; 10 positions match TRBD1. In germline, CDR1 is SGHNT, CDR2 YENEEA. Trimming took 5 bases from V and 4 from J; bases not matched to a gene: 4. The length of the CDR3 is 15 residues. CDR3 residues: CASSPRTGGTGELFF. Written as DNA, the CDR3 is TGTGCCAGCAGCCCGCGGACAGGGGGCACCGGGGAGCTGTTTTTT.

The chain employs TRBV19 and TRBJ1-5, with a tentative D call TRBD1 (6 bases). V gave up 5 bases and J gave up 6 bases, with 23 bases separating them. The CDR3 loop spans 17 amino acids. Germline V gene lookup returns CDR1 LNHDA and CDR2 SQIVND (reference sequence). The CDR3 nucleotides are TGTGCCAGTAGTCCCCGAGGGGGAGGGGTAAGTACTCAGCCCCAGCATTTT. Its protein product is CASSPRGGGVSTQPQHF. The full variable domain, with the rest looked up from reference TRBV19 and TRBJ1-5, is DGGITQSPKYLFRKEGQNVTLSCEQNLNHDAMYWYRQDPGQGLRLIYYSQIVNDFQKGDIAEGYSVSREKKESFPLTVTSAQKNPTAFYLCASSPRGGGVSTQPQHFGDGTRLSIL.

The chain joins TRBV19 to TRBJ1-2, with D hard to call. V was trimmed by 5 bases and J by 6 bases, leaving 10 bases between them. This CDR3 contains 12 residues. The germline CDR1 and CDR2 sequences are LNHDA and SQIVND (reference sequence). This CDR3 reads CASSADYHGYTF. CDR3 coding DNA: TGTGCCAGTAGTGCGGACTATCATGGCTACACCTTC. Full variable domain (missing parts from reference TRBV19 and TRBJ1-2): DGGITQSPKYLFRKEGQNVTLSCEQNLNHDAMYWYRQDPGQGLRLIYYSQIVNDFQKGDIAEGYSVSREKKESFPLTVTSAQKNPTAFYLCASSADYHGYTFGSGTRLTVV.

The chain recombines TRBV10-3 with TRBJ1-2, with TRBD1 matching 9 bases. The V gene's germline CDR1 is ENHRY and CDR2 SYGVKD. The CDR3 contains 17 residues. V lost 7 bases, J lost 6 bases, and 18 bases stayed unmatched. This CDR3 is CAITPTYRTGDGDGYTF. DNA of the CDR3: TGTGCCATCACCCCCACCTATCGGACAGGGGACGGGGATGGCTACACCTTC.

The chain employs TRBV7-9 and TRBJ2-5; the D gene is possibly TRBD2 (6 bases). CDR3 length: 16 residues. Trimming removed 8 bases at V and 3 bases at J, with 22 bases between. From germline, CDR1 is SEHNR and CDR2 FQNEAQ (reference sequence). The CDR3 region has the DNA TGTGCCAGCTCGCCCGGGAGCGGTTTGTGGGAAGAGACCCAGTACTTC. Its protein is CASSPGSGLWEETQYF.

The chain joins TRBV10-3 to TRBJ1-4; the D is unclear. Deletions cut 0 bases from V and 8 bases from J, with 13 bases between. The CDR3 totals 15 residues. CDR1 is ENHRY and CDR2 is SYGVKD in the germline V gene. The CDR3 nucleotides read TGTGCCATCAGTGAGTCCCTGACGTCGGGGGAAAAACTGTTTTTT. Protein product: CAISESLTSGEKLFF.